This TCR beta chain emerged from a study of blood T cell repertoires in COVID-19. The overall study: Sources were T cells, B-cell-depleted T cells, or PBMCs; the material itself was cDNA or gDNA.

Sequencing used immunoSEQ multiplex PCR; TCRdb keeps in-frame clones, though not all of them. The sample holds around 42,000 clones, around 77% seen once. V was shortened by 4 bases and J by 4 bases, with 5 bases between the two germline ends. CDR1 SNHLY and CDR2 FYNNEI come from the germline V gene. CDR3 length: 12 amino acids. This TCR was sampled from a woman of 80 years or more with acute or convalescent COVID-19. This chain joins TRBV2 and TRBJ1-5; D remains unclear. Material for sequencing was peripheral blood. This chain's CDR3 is CASSGSNQPQHF. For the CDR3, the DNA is TGTGCCAGCAGTGGTTCGAATCAGCCCCAGCATTTT.